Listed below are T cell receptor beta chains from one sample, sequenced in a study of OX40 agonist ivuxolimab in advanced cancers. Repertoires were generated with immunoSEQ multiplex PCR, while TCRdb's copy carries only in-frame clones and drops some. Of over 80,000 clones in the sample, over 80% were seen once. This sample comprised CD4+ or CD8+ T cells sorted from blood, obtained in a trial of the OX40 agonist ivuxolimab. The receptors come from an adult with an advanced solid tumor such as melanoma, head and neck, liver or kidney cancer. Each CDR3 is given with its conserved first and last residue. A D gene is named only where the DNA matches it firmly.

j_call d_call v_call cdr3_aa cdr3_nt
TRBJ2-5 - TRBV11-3 CASTSNRPGVQETQYF TGTGCCAGCACCTCGAATCGACCCGGGGTCCAAGAGACCCAGTACTTC
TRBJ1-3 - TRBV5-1 CASSLQGSSGNTIYF TGCGCCAGCAGCTTACAGGGTTCTTCTGGAAACACCATATATTTT
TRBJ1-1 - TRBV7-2 CASSPLGGNTEAFF TGTGCCAGCAGCCCCCTCGGGGGAAACACTGAAGCTTTCTTT
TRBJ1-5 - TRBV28 CASHLRGLGNQPQHF TGTGCCAGTCACCTCAGGGGATTAGGCAATCAGCCCCAGCATTTT
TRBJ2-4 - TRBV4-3 CASSQDWAGSFENIQYF TGCGCCAGCAGCCAAGATTGGGCAGGGTCGTTTGAAAACATTCAGTACTTC
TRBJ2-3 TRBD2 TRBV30 CAWSKDSGRGDTQYF TGTGCCTGGAGCAAGGATAGCGGGAGGGGAGATACGCAGTATTTT
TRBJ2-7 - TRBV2 CASSEGVIEQYF TGTGCCAGCAGTGAAGGAGTGATCGAGCAGTACTTC
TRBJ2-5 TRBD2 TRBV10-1 CASGRGETQYF TGCGCCAGCGGGAGGGGAGAGACCCAGTACTTC
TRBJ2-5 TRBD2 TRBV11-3 CASSSRASSAGDETQYF TGTGCCAGCAGCTCACGGGCCTCCTCAGCGGGGGATGAGACCCAGTACTTC
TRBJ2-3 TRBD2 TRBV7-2 CASSTKTSGGDTQYF TGTGCCAGCAGCACAAAGACTAGCGGGGGGGATACGCAGTATTTT
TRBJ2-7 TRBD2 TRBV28 CASSFPRAGRGYEQYF TGTGCCAGCAGTTTCCCCAGGGCCGGGAGGGGCTACGAGCAGTACTTC
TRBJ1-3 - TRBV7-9 CASSPRGQTYGNTIYF TGTGCCAGCAGCCCCAGGGGACAAACCTATGGAAACACCATATATTTT
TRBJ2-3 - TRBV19 CASSISISDTQYF TGTGCCAGTAGTATATCGATTTCCGATACGCAGTATTTT
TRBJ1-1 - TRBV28 CASKGTGLPNTEAFF TGTGCCAGCAAGGGAACGGGACTCCCGAACACTGAAGCTTTCTTT
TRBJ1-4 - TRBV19 CASSIAGGEKLFF TGTGCCAGTAGTATAGCGGGCGGTGAAAAACTGTTTTTT
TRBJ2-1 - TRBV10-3 CAISGKEIINEQFF TGTGCCATCAGTGGAAAGGAAATAATCAATGAGCAGTTCTTC
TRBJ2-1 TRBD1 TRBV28 CASSHDRGRFF TGTGCCAGCAGTCATGACAGGGGACGGTTCTTC